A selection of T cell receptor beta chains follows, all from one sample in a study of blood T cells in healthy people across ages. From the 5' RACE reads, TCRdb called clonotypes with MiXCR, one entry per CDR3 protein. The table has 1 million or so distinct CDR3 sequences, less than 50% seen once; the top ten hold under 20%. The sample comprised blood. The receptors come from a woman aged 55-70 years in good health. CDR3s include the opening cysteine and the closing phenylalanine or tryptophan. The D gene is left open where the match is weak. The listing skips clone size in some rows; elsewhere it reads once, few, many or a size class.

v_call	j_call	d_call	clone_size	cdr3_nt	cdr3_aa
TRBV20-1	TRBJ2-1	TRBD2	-	TGCAGTGCTGCCCTAGCGGGAGGGCCCGGTGAGCAGTTCTTC	CSAALAGGPGEQFF
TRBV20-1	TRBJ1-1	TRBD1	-	TGCAGTGCTAGCCCGTGGACAGGGGGAGACACTGAAGCTTTCTTT	CSASPWTGGDTEAFF
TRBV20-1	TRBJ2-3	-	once	TGCAGTGCCAAGCGTCCGGGAAGCACAGATACGCAGTATTTT	CSAKRPGSTDTQYF
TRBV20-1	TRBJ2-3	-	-	TGCAGTGCTCCACCTCGGGACGGGGCACGACATACGCAGTATTTT	CSAPPRDGARHTQYF
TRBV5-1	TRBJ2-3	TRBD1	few	TGCGCCAGCAGCTTGGATCAGGGGGCTCATACGCAGTATTTT	CASSLDQGAHTQYF
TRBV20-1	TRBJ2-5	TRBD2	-	TGCAGTGCTAGAGACCCGGGACTAGCGGGAGGAGTCCAAGAGACCCAGTACTTC	CSARDPGLAGGVQETQYF
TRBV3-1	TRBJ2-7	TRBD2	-	TGTGCCAGCATCTCCCGGGGGGGTGACGAGCAGTACTTC	CASISRGGDEQYF
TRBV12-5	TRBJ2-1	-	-	TGTGCTAGTGATGAGGGAAATGAGCAGTTCTTC	CASDEGNEQFF
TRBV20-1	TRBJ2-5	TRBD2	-	TGCAGTGCCGTAGGACTAGTAGGAGAGACCCAGTACTTC	CSAVGLVGETQYF
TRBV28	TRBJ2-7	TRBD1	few	TGTGCCAGCAGTTATAAGGACAGGGCTTGGGAGCAGTACTTC	CASSYKDRAWEQYF
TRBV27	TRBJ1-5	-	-	TGTGCCAGCAGTTCCGGGGGCAGGCAGCCCCAGCATTTT	CASSSGGRQPQHF
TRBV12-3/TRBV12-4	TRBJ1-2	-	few	TGTGCCATCCTACAACCGAATCACGGCGGCTACACCTTC	CAILQPNHGGYTF
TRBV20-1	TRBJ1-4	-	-	TGCAGTGCTAGAGGAAGGCTTGAGGGTGAAAAACTGTTTTTT	CSARGRLEGEKLFF
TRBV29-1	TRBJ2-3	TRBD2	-	TGCAGCCTCACCGGGAGGGGAACAGATACGCAGTATTTT	CSLTGRGTDTQYF
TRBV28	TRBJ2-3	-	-	TGTGCCAGCAGGGAGAGCGGGCGGGTAGATACGCAGTATTTT	CASRESGRVDTQYF
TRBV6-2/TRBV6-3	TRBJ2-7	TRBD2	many	TGTGCCAGCAGTTTTGGGCGGGAGCCCAACGAGCAGTACTTC	CASSFGREPNEQYF
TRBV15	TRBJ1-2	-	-	TGTGCCACCAGCATGTCGGGACGGGATCCGGATGGCTACACCTTC	CATSMSGRDPDGYTF
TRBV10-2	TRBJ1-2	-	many	TGCGCCAGCGGACCGGGCTACACCTTC	CASGPGYTF
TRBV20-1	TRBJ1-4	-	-	TGCAGTGCTAGAGATTCGGACGGTTATGAAAAACTGTTTTTT	CSARDSDGYEKLFF
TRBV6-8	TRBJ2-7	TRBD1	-	TGTGCCAGCGTCTACAGGGGGCGTATAACTTCCGAGCAGTACTTC	CASVYRGRITSEQYF
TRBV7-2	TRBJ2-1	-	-	TGTACCGGCAGCTTAGGCCCTAGCGCATACAATGAGCAGTTCTTC	CTGSLGPSAYNEQFF
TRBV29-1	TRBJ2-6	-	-	TGCAGCGTTGAAGACCCTGGGGCCAACGTCCCGACTTTC	CSVEDPGANVPTF
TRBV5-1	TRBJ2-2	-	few	TGCGCCAGCAGCTTGGAACTGAACACCGGGGAGCTGTTTTTT	CASSLELNTGELFF
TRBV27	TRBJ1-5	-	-	TGTGCCAGCAGTAAAGAGGGAAGGCAGCCCCAGCATTTT	CASSKEGRQPQHF
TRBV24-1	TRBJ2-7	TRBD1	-	TGTGCCACCAGTGACCCGGACAGGGGAAGCTACGAGCAGTACTTC	CATSDPDRGSYEQYF